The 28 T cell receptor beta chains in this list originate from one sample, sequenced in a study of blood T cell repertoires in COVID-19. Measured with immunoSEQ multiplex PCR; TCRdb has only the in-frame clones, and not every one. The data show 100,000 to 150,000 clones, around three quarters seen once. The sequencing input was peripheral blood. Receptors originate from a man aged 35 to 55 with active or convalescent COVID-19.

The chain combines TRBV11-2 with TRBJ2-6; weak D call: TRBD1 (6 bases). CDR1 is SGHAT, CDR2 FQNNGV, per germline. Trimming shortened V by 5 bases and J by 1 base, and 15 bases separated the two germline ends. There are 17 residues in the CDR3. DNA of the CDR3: TGTGCCAGCAGCCCCCGGACAGTTTCTTCTGGGGCCAACGTCCTGACTTTC. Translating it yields CASSPRTVSSGANVLTF.

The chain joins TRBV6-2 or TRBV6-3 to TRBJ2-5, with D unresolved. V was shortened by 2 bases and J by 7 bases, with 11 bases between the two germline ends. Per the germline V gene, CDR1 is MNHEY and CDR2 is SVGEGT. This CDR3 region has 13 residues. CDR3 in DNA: TGTGCCAGCAGTTACGGGCTTCTGGGGACCCAGTACTTC. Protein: CASSYGLLGTQYF.

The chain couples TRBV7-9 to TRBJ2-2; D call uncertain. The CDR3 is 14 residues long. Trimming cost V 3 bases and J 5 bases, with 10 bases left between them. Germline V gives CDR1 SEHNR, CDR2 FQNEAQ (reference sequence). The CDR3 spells CASSLPQKTGELFF. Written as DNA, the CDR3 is TGTGCCAGCAGCTTGCCACAGAAGACCGGGGAGCTGTTTTTT.

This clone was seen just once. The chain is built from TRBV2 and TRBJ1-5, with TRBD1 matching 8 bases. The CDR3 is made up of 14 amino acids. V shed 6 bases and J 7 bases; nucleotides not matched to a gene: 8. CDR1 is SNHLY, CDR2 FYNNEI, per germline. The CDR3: CASRQTGGNQPQHF. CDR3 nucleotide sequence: TGTGCCAGCAGACAAACAGGGGGAAACCAGCCCCAGCATTTT. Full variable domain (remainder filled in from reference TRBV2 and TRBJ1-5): EPEVTQTPSHQVTQMGQEVILRCVPISNHLYFYWYRQILGQKVEFLVSFYNNEISEKSEIFDDQFSVERPDGSNFTLKIRSTKLEDSAMYFCASRQTGGNQPQHFGDGTRLSIL.

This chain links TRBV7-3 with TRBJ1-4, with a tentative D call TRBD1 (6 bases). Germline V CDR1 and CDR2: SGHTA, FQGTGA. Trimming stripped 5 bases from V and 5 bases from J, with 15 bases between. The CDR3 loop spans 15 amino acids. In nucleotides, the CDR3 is TGTGCCAGCAGCCGATTCTCCGGGACAAATGAAAAACTGTTTTTT. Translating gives CASSRFSGTNEKLFF. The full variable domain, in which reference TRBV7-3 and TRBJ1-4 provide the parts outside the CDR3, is GAGVSQTPSNKVTEKGKYVELRCDPISGHTALYWYRQSLGQGPEFLIYFQGTGAADDSGLPNDRFFAVRPEGSVSTLKIQRTERGDSAVYLCASSRFSGTNEKLFFGSGTQLSVL.

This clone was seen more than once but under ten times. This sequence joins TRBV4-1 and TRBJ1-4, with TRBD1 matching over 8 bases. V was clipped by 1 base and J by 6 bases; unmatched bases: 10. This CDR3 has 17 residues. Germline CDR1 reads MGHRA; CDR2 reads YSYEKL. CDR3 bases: TGCGCCAGCAGCCAAGTCCGGACAGGGAGAAGGGATGAAAAACTGTTTTTT. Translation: CASSQVRTGRRDEKLFF.

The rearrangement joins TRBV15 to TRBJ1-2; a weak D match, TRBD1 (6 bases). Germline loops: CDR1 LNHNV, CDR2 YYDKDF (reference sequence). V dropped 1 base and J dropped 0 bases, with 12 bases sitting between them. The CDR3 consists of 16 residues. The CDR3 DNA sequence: TGTGCCACCAGCAGAGCCTGGACAGAAGCTAACTATGGCTACACCTTC. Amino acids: CATSRAWTEANYGYTF.

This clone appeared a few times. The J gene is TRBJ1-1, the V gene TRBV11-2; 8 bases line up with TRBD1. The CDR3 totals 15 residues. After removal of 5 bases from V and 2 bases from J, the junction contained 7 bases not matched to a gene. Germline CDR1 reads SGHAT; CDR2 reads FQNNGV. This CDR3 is CASSNWTGINTEAFF. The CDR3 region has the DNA TGTGCCAGCAGCAATTGGACAGGGATAAACACTGAAGCTTTCTTT.

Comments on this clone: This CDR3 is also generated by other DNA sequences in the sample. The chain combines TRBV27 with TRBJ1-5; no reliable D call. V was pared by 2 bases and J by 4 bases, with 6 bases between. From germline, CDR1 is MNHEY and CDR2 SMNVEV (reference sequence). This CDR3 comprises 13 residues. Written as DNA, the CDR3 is TGTGCCAGCAGTTTAGAGAGGAATCAGCCCCAGCATTTT. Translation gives CASSLERNQPQHF.

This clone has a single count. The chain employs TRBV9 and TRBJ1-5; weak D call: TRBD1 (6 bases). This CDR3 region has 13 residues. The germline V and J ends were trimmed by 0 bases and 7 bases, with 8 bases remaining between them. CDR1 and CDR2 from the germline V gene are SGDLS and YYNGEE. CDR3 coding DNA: TGTGCCAGCAGCGTAGCGGGACAACAGCCCCAGCATTTT. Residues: CASSVAGQQPQHF.

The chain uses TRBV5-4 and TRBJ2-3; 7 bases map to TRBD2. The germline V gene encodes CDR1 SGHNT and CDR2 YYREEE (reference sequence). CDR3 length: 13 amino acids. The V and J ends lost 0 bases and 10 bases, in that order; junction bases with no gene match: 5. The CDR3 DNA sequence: TGTGCCAGCAGCTTGGATAGGCTAGCGGCGCAGTATTTT. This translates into CASSLDRLAAQYF.

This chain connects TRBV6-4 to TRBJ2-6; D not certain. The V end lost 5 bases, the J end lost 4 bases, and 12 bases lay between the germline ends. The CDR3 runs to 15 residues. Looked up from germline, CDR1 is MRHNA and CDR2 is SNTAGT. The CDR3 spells CASSNQASGANVLTF. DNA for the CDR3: TGTGCCAGCAGTAATCAGGCCTCCGGGGCCAACGTCCTGACTTTC.

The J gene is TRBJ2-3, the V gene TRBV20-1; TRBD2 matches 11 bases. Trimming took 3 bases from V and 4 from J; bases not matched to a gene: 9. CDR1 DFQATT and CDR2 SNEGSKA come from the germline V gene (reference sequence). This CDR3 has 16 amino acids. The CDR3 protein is CSASPLTSGTADTQYF. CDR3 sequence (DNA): TGCAGTGCTAGTCCCTTGACTAGCGGGACCGCAGATACGCAGTATTTT.

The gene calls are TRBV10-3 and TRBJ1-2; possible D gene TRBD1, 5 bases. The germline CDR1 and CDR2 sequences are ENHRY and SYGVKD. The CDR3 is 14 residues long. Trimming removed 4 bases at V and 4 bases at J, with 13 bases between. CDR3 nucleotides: TGTGCCATCAGTGGAGACAGTGGTGTCTATGGCTACACCTTC. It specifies CAISGDSGVYGYTF.

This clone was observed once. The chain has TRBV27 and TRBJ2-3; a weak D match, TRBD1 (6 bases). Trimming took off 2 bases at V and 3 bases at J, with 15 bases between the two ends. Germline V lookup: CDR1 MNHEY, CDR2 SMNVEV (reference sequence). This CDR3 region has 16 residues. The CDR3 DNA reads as TGTGCCAGCAGTTTAATGATCCCCAGGGGAACAGATACGCAGTATTTT. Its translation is CASSLMIPRGTDTQYF.

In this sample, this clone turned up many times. The CDR3 loop is CASSYSPDSRPQHF. The CDR3 region has the DNA TGTGCCAGCAGTTACTCCCCTGACTCGAGGCCCCAGCATTTT. The rearrangement uses TRBV6-5 and TRBJ1-5; D gene ambiguous. The CDR3 is made up of 14 amino acids. Deletions cut 0 bases from V and 9 bases from J, with 12 bases between. Per the germline V gene, CDR1 is MNHEY and CDR2 is SVGAGI.

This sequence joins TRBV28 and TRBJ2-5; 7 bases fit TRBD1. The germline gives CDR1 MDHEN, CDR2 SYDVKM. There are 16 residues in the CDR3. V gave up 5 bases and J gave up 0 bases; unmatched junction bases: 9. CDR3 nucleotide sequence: TGTGCCAGCAGTACCCGACAGGGCTATAACCAAGAGACCCAGTACTTC. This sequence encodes CASSTRQGYNQETQYF.

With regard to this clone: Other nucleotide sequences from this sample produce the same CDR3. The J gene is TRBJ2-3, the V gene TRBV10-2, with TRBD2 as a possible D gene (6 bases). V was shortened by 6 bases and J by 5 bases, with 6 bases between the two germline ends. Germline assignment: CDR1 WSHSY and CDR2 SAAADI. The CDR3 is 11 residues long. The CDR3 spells CASRGGDTQYF. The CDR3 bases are TGCGCCAGCAGGGGAGGAGATACGCAGTATTTT.

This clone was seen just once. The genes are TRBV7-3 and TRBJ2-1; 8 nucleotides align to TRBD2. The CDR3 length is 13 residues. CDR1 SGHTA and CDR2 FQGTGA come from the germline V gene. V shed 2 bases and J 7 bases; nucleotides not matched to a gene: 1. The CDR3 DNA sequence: TGTGCCAGCAGCTTACAGCGGGAGAATGAGCAGTTCTTC. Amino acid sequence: CASSLQRENEQFF.

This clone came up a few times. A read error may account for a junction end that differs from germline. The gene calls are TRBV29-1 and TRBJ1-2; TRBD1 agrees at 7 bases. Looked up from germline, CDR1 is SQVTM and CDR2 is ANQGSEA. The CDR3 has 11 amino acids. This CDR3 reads CSSKGTDGYTF. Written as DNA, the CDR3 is TGCAGCTCCAAAGGGACAGATGGGTACACCTTC. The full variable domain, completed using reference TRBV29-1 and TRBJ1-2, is SAVISQKPSRDICQRGTSLTIQCQVDSQVTMMFWYRQQPGQSLTLIATANQGSEATYESGFVIDKFPISRPNLTFSTLTVSNMSPEDSSIYLCSSKGTDGYTFGSGTRLTVV.

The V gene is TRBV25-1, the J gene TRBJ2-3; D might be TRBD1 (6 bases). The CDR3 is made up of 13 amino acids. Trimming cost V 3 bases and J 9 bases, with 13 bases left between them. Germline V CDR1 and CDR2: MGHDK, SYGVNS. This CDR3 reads CASSDTGQGTQYF. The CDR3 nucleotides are TGTGCCAGCAGTGATACAGGGCAAGGAACGCAGTATTTT.

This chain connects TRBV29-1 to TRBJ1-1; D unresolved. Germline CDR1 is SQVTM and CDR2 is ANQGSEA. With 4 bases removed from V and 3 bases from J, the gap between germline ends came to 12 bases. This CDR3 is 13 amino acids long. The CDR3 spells CSVGKNRDTEAFF. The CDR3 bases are TGCAGCGTTGGGAAGAACAGAGACACTGAAGCTTTCTTT.

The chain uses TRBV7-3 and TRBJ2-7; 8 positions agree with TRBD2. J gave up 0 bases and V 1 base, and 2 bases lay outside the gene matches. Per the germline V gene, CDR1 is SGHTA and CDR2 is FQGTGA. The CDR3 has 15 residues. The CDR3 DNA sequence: TGTGCCAGCAGCTTAAGACGGGGGGGCTCCTACGAGCAGTACTTC. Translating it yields CASSLRRGGSYEQYF.

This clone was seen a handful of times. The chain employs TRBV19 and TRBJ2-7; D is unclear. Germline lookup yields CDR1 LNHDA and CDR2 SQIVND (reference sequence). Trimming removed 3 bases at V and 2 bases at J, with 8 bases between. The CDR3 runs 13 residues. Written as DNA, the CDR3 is TGTGCCAGTAGTATCGGAGCAGCCTACGAGCAGTACTTC. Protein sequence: CASSIGAAYEQYF.

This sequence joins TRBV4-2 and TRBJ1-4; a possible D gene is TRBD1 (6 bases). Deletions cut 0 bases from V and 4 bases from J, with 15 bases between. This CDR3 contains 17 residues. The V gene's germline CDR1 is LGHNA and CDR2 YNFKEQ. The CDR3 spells CASSQDLGGAGNEKLFF. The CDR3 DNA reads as TGTGCCAGCAGCCAAGATCTAGGGGGAGCCGGTAATGAAAAACTGTTTTTT.

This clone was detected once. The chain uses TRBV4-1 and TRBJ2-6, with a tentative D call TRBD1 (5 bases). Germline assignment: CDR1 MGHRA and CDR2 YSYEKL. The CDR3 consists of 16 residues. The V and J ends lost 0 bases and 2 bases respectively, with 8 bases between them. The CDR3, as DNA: TGCGCCAGCAGCCAAGATTCCAGGGCTGGGGCCAACGTCCTGACTTTC. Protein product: CASSQDSRAGANVLTF.

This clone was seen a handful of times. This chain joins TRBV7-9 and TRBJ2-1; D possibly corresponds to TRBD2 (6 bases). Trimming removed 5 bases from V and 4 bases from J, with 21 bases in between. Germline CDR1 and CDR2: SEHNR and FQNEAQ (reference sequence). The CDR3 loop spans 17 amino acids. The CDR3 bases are TGTGCCAGCAGCCAGGAGCGGTGGGTAGCGGATTACAATGAGCAGTTCTTC. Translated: CASSQERWVADYNEQFF.

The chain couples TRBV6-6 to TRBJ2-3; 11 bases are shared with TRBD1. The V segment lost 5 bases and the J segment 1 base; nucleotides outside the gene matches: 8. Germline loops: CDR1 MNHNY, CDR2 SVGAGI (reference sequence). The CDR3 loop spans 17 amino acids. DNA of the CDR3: TGTGCCAGCAGTCCCCGGACAGGGGGCATCGGCACAGATACGCAGTATTTT. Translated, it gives CASSPRTGGIGTDTQYF.